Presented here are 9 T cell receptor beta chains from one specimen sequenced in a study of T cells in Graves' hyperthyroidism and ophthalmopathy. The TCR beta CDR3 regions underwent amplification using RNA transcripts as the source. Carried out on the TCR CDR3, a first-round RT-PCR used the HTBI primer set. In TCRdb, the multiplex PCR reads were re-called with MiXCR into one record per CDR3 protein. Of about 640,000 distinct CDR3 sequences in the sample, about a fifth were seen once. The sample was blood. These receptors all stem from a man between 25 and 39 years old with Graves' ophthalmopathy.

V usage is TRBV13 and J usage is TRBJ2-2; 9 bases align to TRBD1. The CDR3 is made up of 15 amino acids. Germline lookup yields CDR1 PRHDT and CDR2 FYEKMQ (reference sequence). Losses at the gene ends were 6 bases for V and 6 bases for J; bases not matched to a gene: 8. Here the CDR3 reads CASRGTGNVAGELFF. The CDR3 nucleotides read TGTGCCAGCAGGGGGACAGGGAACGTGGCCGGGGAGCTGTTTTTT. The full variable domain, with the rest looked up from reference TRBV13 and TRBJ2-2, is AAGVIQSPRHLIKEKRETATLKCYPIPRHDTVYWYQQGPGQDPQFLISFYEKMQSDKGSIPDRFSAQQFSDYHSELNMSSLELGDSALYFCASRGTGNVAGELFFGEGSRLTVL.

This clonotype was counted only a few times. This chain's CDR3 is CASSPKGSLSYNEQFF. The CDR3 coding sequence is TGTGCCAGCAGCCCCAAAGGATCGCTCTCCTACAATGAGCAGTTCTTC. This chain connects TRBV3-1 to TRBJ2-1; the D is unclear. V was trimmed by 4 bases and J by 0 bases, leaving 13 bases between them. CDR3 length equals 16 residues. The germline gives CDR1 LGHDT, CDR2 YNNKEL (reference sequence).

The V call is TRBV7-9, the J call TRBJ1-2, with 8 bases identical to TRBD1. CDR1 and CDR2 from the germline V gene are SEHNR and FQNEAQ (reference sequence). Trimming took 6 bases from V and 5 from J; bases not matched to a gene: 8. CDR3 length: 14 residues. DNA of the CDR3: TGTGCCAGCAGTCCCCCCACAGGGGGGTATGGCTACACCTTC. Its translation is CASSPPTGGYGYTF.

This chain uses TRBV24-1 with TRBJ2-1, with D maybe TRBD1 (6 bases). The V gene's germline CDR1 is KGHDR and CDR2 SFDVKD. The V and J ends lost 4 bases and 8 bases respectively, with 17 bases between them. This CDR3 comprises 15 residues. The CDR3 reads CATSDPSGTRDEQFF. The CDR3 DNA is TGTGCCACCAGTGACCCGTCCGGGACAAGGGATGAGCAGTTCTTC.

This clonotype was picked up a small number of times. The DNA for the CDR3 is TGTGCCAGCAGTTACCCCCGGGGCCAGTACTTC. This codes for CASSYPRGQYF. The chain employs TRBV6-5 and TRBJ2-5, with D perhaps matching TRBD2 (5 bases). Germline-derived CDR1 and CDR2 are MNHEY and SVGAGI. This CDR3 is 11 amino acids long. Trimming left V 2 bases short and J 10 bases short, with 8 bases between.

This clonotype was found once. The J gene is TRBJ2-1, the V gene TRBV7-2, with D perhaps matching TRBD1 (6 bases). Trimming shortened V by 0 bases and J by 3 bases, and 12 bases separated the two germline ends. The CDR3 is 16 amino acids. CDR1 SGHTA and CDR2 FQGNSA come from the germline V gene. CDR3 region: CASSLAQGGFYNEQFF. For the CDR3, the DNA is TGTGCCAGCAGCTTAGCACAGGGCGGTTTCTACAATGAGCAGTTCTTC.

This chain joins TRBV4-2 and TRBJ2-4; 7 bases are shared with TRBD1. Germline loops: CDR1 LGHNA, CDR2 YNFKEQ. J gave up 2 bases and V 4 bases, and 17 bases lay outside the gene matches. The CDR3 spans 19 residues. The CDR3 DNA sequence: TGTGCCAGCAGCCCTACCAATGTCGGGCAGGGGGAATCCAAAAACATTCAGTACTTC. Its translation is CASSPTNVGQGESKNIQYF.

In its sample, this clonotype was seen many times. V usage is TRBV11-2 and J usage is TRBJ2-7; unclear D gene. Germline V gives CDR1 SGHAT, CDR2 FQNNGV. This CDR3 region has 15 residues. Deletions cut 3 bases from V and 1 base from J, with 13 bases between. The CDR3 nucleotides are TGTGCCAGCAGCTTTCGCCCCACTTCGTCCTACGAGCAGTACTTC. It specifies CASSFRPTSSYEQYF.

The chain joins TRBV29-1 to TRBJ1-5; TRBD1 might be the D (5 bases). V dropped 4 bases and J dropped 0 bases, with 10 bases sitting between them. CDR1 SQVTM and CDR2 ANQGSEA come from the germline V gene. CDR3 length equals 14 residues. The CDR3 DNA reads TGCAGCGTTGGAGACAGTGATAGCAATCAGCCCCAGCATTTT. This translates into CSVGDSDSNQPQHF.